Presented here are 8 T cell receptor beta chains from one specimen sequenced in a study of blood T cell repertoires in COVID-19. TCRdb's table, derived via immunoSEQ multiplex PCR, lists solely in-frame clones and lacks some. The data show about 390,000 clones, with around 87% seen just once and 2% to 2.5% held by the top ten. Material for sequencing was peripheral blood. The receptors shown here come from a woman in her fifties or sixties with COVID-19, enrolled during active disease.

This sequence joins TRBV2 and TRBJ1-1, with D maybe TRBD1 (5 bases). The V gene lost 3 bases and the J gene lost 0 bases, with 14 bases spanning the gap. The CDR3 loop spans 16 amino acids. The V gene's germline CDR1 is SNHLY and CDR2 FYNNEI. CDR3 region: CASSDKGGAMNTEAFF. The CDR3 DNA sequence: TGTGCCAGCAGTGATAAGGGAGGGGCTATGAACACTGAAGCTTTCTTT.

The V gene is TRBV28, the J gene TRBJ1-1; D is uncertain. Trimming took off 5 bases at V and 3 bases at J, with 7 bases between the two ends. CDR1 is MDHEN and CDR2 is SYDVKM in the germline V gene. The CDR3 has 12 amino acids. The CDR3 is CASSTTHTEAFF. CDR3 in DNA: TGTGCCAGCAGTACTACCCACACTGAAGCTTTCTTT.

This clone was observed a few times. This rearrangement joins TRBV5-1 to TRBJ1-3, with 7 bases lining up with TRBD1. Trimming removed 2 bases from V and 1 base from J; junction bases left unmatched: 3. The CDR3 extends over 15 amino acids. Germline loops: CDR1 SGHRS, CDR2 YFSETQ. In DNA, the CDR3 is TGCGCCAGCAGCTTCACAGGGGATTCTGGAAACACCATATATTTT. This translates into CASSFTGDSGNTIYF.

The chain links TRBV11-2 to TRBJ2-5; D may be TRBD2 (7 bases). The CDR3 contains 17 residues. The V gene's germline CDR1 is SGHAT and CDR2 FQNNGV. Trimming cost V 1 base and J 5 bases, with 20 bases left between them. CDR3 loop: CASSLGFVSRGGETQYF. DNA for the CDR3: TGTGCCAGCAGCTTAGGCTTCGTTAGCCGCGGGGGCGAGACCCAGTACTTC.

The chain is built from TRBV5-1 and TRBJ1-2; D is possibly TRBD1 (6 bases). V lost 4 bases to trimming and J lost 4 bases, with 20 bases between them. The length of the CDR3 is 16 residues. CDR1 SGHRS and CDR2 YFSETQ come from the germline V gene. The CDR3 region is CASSDGGQVMSYGYTF. The CDR3, as DNA: TGCGCCAGCAGCGACGGGGGGCAGGTTATGTCCTATGGCTACACCTTC.

The chain has TRBV15 and TRBJ2-5; TRBD1 might be the D (5 bases). Germline V gene sequence: CDR1 LNHNV, CDR2 YYDKDF (reference sequence). This CDR3 spans 15 amino acids. The germline V and J ends were trimmed by 5 bases and 5 bases, with 18 bases remaining between them. The CDR3 is CATSLGAGFEETQYF. The CDR3 DNA follows: TGTGCCACCAGCCTTGGGGCAGGGTTCGAGGAGACCCAGTACTTC. Full variable domain (outside the CDR3, taken from reference TRBV15 and TRBJ2-5): DAMVIQNPRYQVTQFGKPVTLSCSQTLNHNVMYWYQQKSSQAPKLLFHYYDKDFNNEADTPDNFQSRRPNTSFCFLDIRSPGLGDTAMYLCATSLGAGFEETQYFGPGTRLLVL.

The chain combines TRBV19 with TRBJ2-7, with TRBD1 as a possible D gene (5 bases). The V end lost 3 bases, the J end lost 0 bases, and 9 bases lay between the germline ends. The CDR3 consists of 14 residues. The germline CDR1 and CDR2 sequences are LNHDA and SQIVND (reference sequence). The CDR3 DNA follows: TGTGCCAGTAGTATGACAGCTTCCTCCTACGAGCAGTACTTC. The encoded protein is CASSMTASSYEQYF.

This clone occurred a few times. The V call is TRBV18, the J call TRBJ2-2; TRBD1 matches at 7 bases. Unmatched junction bases numbered 12, after V lost 5 bases and J lost 3 bases. This CDR3 comprises 17 residues. Germline V lookup: CDR1 KGHSH, CDR2 LQKENI. The CDR3 bases are TGTGCCAGCTCAGAACTAATCACAGGGGTTGACACCGGGGAGCTGTTTTTT. Protein: CASSELITGVDTGELFF.